This T cell receptor beta chain was sequenced for a study of blood T cells in healthy people across ages. This clonotype has just a few counts. The use of a sample-barcoded 5' primer and a J-beta primer mix characterized a second PCR of roughly 6 to 11 cycles. From each sample, at least 2.5 million paired-end reads containing CDR3 were obtained. TCRdb re-called the 5' RACE reads with MiXCR, one entry per CDR3 protein. The sample includes about a million distinct CDR3 sequences, just over 50% seen only once; the top ten take roughly a fifth. Looked up from germline, CDR1 is SQVTM and CDR2 is ANQGSEA. V was pared by 7 bases and J by 6 bases, with 11 bases of the junction left unmatched. The CDR3 is made up of 13 amino acids.

The clonotype comes from a woman aged 60-75 years in good health. This rearrangement joins TRBV29-1 to TRBJ1-2; 7 bases align to TRBD1. Sequenced material: blood. The CDR3 nucleotides read TGCAGCGCCCGCCGACAGGGAGCCGATGGCTACACCTTC. Translation gives CSARRQGADGYTF.